The 2 T cell receptor beta chains below come from one sample, sequenced in a study of blood T cell repertoires in COVID-19. Only in-frame clones appear in the TCRdb table, and some are missing; sequencing was by immunoSEQ multiplex PCR. The sample shows roughly 200,000 clones, about nine tenths of them seen only once. Material: peripheral blood. The receptors were gathered from a man younger than 30 with active or convalescent COVID-19.

The chain combines TRBV6-6 with TRBJ1-1, with D possibly being TRBD1 (5 bases). Germline values: CDR1 MNHNY, CDR2 SVGAGI (reference sequence). The CDR3 length is 18 residues. V lost 5 bases to trimming and J lost 3 bases, with 25 bases between them. The CDR3 here is CASSRDWGGLSLYTEAFF. DNA for the CDR3: TGTGCCAGCAGTCGTGACTGGGGGGGACTATCACTGTACACTGAAGCTTTCTTT.

The gene calls are TRBV29-1 and TRBJ2-2; D might be TRBD2 (5 bases). This CDR3 region has 11 residues. Per germline, CDR1 SQVTM and CDR2 ANQGSEA. The V end lost 7 bases, the J end lost 7 bases, and 10 bases lay between the germline ends. The CDR3 is CSAPGDGELFF. The CDR3 coding sequence is TGCAGCGCCCCCGGGGACGGGGAGCTGTTTTTT.